These 19 T cell receptor beta chains share one sample of origin, sequenced in a study of T cell responses to AZD1222 COVID-19 vaccine. Sequencing used immunoSEQ multiplex PCR; TCRdb keeps in-frame clones, though not all of them. The profile shows around 200,000 clones, about 88% of them singletons. The source was peripheral blood, collected 28 days after the second AZD1222 dose. The receptors originated from an adult who received the AZD1222 COVID-19 vaccine.

The V call is TRBV6-5, the J call TRBJ2-1; D is perhaps TRBD1 or TRBD2 (5 bases each). Trimming pared 6 bases from V and 4 bases from J, leaving 13 bases between. The germline V gene has CDR1 MNHEY and CDR2 SVGAGI. This CDR3 is 14 amino acids long. CDR3 sequence (DNA): TGTGCCAGCAGGGCCGGGACCCAGTACAATGAGCAGTTCTTC. It yields the protein CASRAGTQYNEQFF.

The V call is TRBV5-4, the J call TRBJ1-2, with TRBD1 identical over 7 bases. Per the germline V gene, CDR1 is SGHNT and CDR2 is YYREEE (reference sequence). The CDR3 consists of 14 residues. Losses at the gene ends were 0 bases for V and 2 bases for J; bases not matched to a gene: 1. CDR3 region: CASSLETGNYGYTF. DNA for the CDR3: TGTGCCAGCAGCTTGGAGACAGGGAACTATGGCTACACCTTC.

The chain joins TRBV7-2 to TRBJ2-1; D might be TRBD1 (6 bases). V was pared by 7 bases and J by 2 bases, with 9 bases between. The germline gives CDR1 SGHTA, CDR2 FQGNSA. There are 13 residues in the CDR3. CDR3 residues: CASNPGAYNEQFF. In DNA form, the CDR3 reads TGTGCCAGCAACCCAGGGGCCTACAATGAGCAGTTCTTC. Using reference TRBV7-2 and TRBJ2-1 for the parts outside the CDR3, the full variable domain is GAGVSQSPSNKVTEKGKDVELRCDPISGHTALYWYRQSLGQGLEFLIYFQGNSAPDKSGLPSDRFSAERTGGSVSTLTIQRTQQEDSAVYLCASNPGAYNEQFFGPGTRLTVL.

The V gene is TRBV5-1, the J gene TRBJ2-7, with TRBD1 matching 10 bases. Losses at the gene ends were 2 bases for V and 3 bases for J; bases not matched to a gene: 5. The CDR3 length is 15 residues. Germline V lookup: CDR1 SGHRS, CDR2 YFSETQ. The chain's CDR3 is CASSFGTGERYEQYF. The CDR3 nucleotides are TGCGCCAGCAGCTTCGGGACAGGGGAGCGCTACGAGCAGTACTTC.

V and J are TRBV29-1 and TRBJ2-3; no clear D. Germline CDR1 and CDR2: SQVTM and ANQGSEA. The CDR3 is 13 residues long. Trimming cost V 7 bases and J 0 bases, with 11 bases left between them. The CDR3 is CSALPDSTDTQYF. As DNA, the CDR3 is TGCAGCGCCCTCCCCGATAGCACAGATACGCAGTATTTT.

This chain connects TRBV7-2 to TRBJ1-1; the match to TRBD1 covers 7 bases. This CDR3 comprises 14 residues. V dropped 4 bases and J dropped 1; count of bases not matched to a gene: 3. Per germline, CDR1 SGHTA and CDR2 FQGNSA. DNA for the CDR3: TGTGCCAGCAGCTCGGGACAGAGGAACACTGAAGCTTTCTTT. The encoded protein is CASSSGQRNTEAFF. Drawing the rest from reference TRBV7-2 and TRBJ1-1, the complete variable domain is GAGVSQSPSNKVTEKGKDVELRCDPISGHTALYWYRQSLGQGLEFLIYFQGNSAPDKSGLPSDRFSAERTGGSVSTLTIQRTQQEDSAVYLCASSSGQRNTEAFFGQGTRLTVV.

The V gene is TRBV24-1, the J gene TRBJ2-3; either TRBD1 or TRBD2 may supply D (6 bases each). Between the trimmed V and J ends, which lost 10 bases and 2 bases, there was a span of 12 bases. Germline V gives CDR1 KGHDR, CDR2 SFDVKD. The CDR3 has 13 residues. The CDR3: CATGGRTTDTQYF. The CDR3 coding sequence is TGTGCCACTGGGGGGCGTACCACAGATACGCAGTATTTT.

This clone was detected only a few times. The rearrangement joins TRBV14 to TRBJ2-1, with 7 bases lining up with TRBD2. J was trimmed by 10 bases and V by 4 bases; bases with no gene match: 16. CDR1 is SGHDN and CDR2 is FVKESK in the germline V gene. This CDR3 has 16 residues. CDR3 nucleotides: TGTGCCAGCAGCCCAGCGGGAAGGGCGGGGCGCTTGGAGCAGTTCTTC. Its protein product is CASSPAGRAGRLEQFF.

The genes are TRBV6-6 and TRBJ2-3; the match to TRBD1 covers 8 bases. The CDR3 consists of 15 residues. From germline, CDR1 is MNHNY and CDR2 SVGAGI (reference sequence). The ends lost 6 bases at V and 5 bases at J; junction bases unmatched: 10. CDR3 DNA: TGTGCCAGCAGCCCTGGACAGGGAAGGGGAGATACGCAGTATTTT. It yields the protein CASSPGQGRGDTQYF.

Here the CDR3 reads CASSLGVSWSYEQYF. Written as DNA, the CDR3 is TGCGCCAGCAGCTTGGGGGTTTCGTGGTCCTACGAGCAGTACTTC. This rearrangement joins TRBV5-1 to TRBJ2-7; no clear D. This CDR3 comprises 15 residues. Germline V gene sequence: CDR1 SGHRS, CDR2 YFSETQ. V lost 0 bases and J 1 base, leaving 11 bases between the germline ends.

This chain uses TRBV3-1 (or the pseudogene TRBV3-2) with TRBJ1-1; D is ambiguous. Germline loops: CDR1 LGHDT, CDR2 YNNKEL (reference sequence). There are 13 residues in the CDR3. V gave up 5 bases and J gave up 4 bases, with 11 bases separating them. The DNA of the CDR3 is TGTGCCAGCAGCGCTCGGCAGGCCACTGAAGCTTTCTTT. This codes for CASSARQATEAFF.

Only one count was recorded for this clone. The V call is TRBV9, the J call TRBJ2-4; no clear D gene. Trimming removed 3 bases at V and 5 bases at J, with 12 bases between. Germline V gives CDR1 SGDLS, CDR2 YYNGEE. The CDR3 covers 14 residues. The CDR3 protein is CASSESHRENIQYF. The CDR3 DNA reads as TGTGCCAGCAGCGAGAGCCACAGAGAAAACATTCAGTACTTC.

This clone came up a few times. The rearrangement links TRBV14 to TRBJ2-7; D not certain. The CDR3 runs 11 residues. Trimming cost V 1 base and J 5 bases, with 3 bases left between them. The V gene's germline CDR1 is SGHDN and CDR2 FVKESK. Written as DNA, the CDR3 is TGTGCCAGCAGCCAAGTGGACGAGCAGTACTTC. Protein sequence: CASSQVDEQYF.

The genes are TRBV28 and TRBJ1-5, with 8 bases lining up with TRBD1. This CDR3 region has 14 residues. V lost 5 bases and J lost 5; bases outside the gene matches: 5. Germline-derived CDR1 and CDR2 are MDHEN and SYDVKM. The CDR3 DNA follows: TGTGCCAGCAGTCAAGGGACAGGTTATCAGCCCCAGCATTTT. Translation gives CASSQGTGYQPQHF.

The chain recombines TRBV28 with TRBJ2-2; D is unclear. CDR1 is MDHEN, CDR2 SYDVKM, per germline. Deletions cut 6 bases from V and 0 bases from J, with 14 bases between. CDR3 length: 16 amino acids. The DNA for the CDR3 is TGTGCCAGCAGGGATGTAGTAGGAGCGAACACCGGGGAGCTGTTTTTT. Protein sequence: CASRDVVGANTGELFF.

The rearrangement uses TRBV29-1 and TRBJ2-6, with D tentatively TRBD2 (7 bases). Germline V gene lookup returns CDR1 SQVTM and CDR2 ANQGSEA. Trimming took 4 bases from V and 0 from J, leaving 19 bases between them. The CDR3 sequence is 18 residues long. In nucleotides, the CDR3 is TGCAGCGTTGGGGCGGGGGCCAGCTTCCACTCTGGGGCCAACGTCCTGACTTTC. This translates into CSVGAGASFHSGANVLTF.

CDR3 region: CASSQEPGLAGVDEQFF. CDR3 coding DNA: TGTGCCAGCAGCCAAGAACCGGGACTAGCGGGAGTTGATGAGCAGTTCTTC. The chain is built from TRBV4-2 and TRBJ2-1; 14 nucleotides match TRBD2. CDR1 and CDR2 from the germline V gene are LGHNA and YNFKEQ. CDR3 length: 17 amino acids. Trimming removed 0 bases from V and 8 bases from J; junction bases left unmatched: 6.

The rearrangement joins TRBV7-3 to TRBJ2-3; D remains unclear. The germline V gene encodes CDR1 SGHTA and CDR2 FQGTGA. Deletions cut 0 bases from V and 5 bases from J, with 12 bases between. The CDR3 consists of 15 residues. The CDR3 here is CASSLTFSAGDTQYF. The CDR3 DNA sequence: TGTGCCAGCAGCTTAACGTTTAGTGCTGGAGATACGCAGTATTTT.

This clone was detected once. The J gene is TRBJ1-3, the V gene TRBV21-1; TRBD1 is the table's D call and was not checked against the DNA. TRBV21-1 is noted as a pseudogene. The CDR3 covers 15 residues. CDR3 residues: CASSKIRASGNTIYF. The CDR3 nucleotides are TGTGCCAGCAGCAAAATCAGGGCCTCTGGAAACACCATATATTTT.